This TCR beta chain was sequenced during a study of blood T cells in healthy people across ages (dated by TCRdb to the mid-2010s). Study-level background: In model experiments, template switching captured about one uniquely barcoded TCR beta cDNA molecule for every two T cells. For two donors (one aged 18 to 30 and one aged 80 or older), the study analyzed two additional independent replicas of 1 million unique cDNA reads from the same blood draw. The study measured age-related changes in TCR beta repertoire diversity using deep sequencing normalized with unique cDNA molecular identifiers. Donors were grouped into four age groups: young (average roughly 17 years), middle-aged (about 38), aged (around 60) and long-lived (just over 80).

This clonotype occurred many times. The target of this receptor is not known. Within one base of it there is no much larger clone, and no base qualities were kept. The research as a whole found: Estimates of total diversity based on one million sequenced T cells were regarded as lower bounds and as underestimates. As age increased, observed TCR beta diversity per million T cells dropped in a roughly linear way, and a significant reduction was already evident by age approximately 40. A strong correlation was found between observed TCR beta diversity and the percentage of naive T cells measured by flow cytometry. Because the CMV infection status of the donors was unknown, age-related changes in expanded clonotypes may potentially have been confounded. Compared with the aged group, more naive CD4+ T cells, fewer expanded clones and increased TCR diversity were shown by the long-lived group, suggesting age selection. Conclusive comparison of naive and antigen-experienced compartments was prevented by the profiling of bulk unsorted PBMCs.

The library was generated by 5' RACE. The sample was run on an Illumina HiSeq 2500. A second roughly 7 to 11 cycle PCR used a sample-barcoded 5' primer and a J-beta primer mix. A unique molecular identifier was introduced onto each TCR beta cDNA molecule by a template-switch 5' adaptor carrying 12 random nucleotides. At least 3 million CDR3-containing paired-end reads were obtained from each sample. First-strand cDNA was synthesized from all RNA with the Mint cDNA synthesis kit, primed by a TRBC-specific oligonucleotide. Following uracil-DNA glycosylase treatment, a first 18-cycle PCR with universal primers M1SS and BC2_uni_R was performed on all cDNA. Under the source paper's analysis protocol: For normalization, 1 million high-quality reads, each with a distinct molecular identifier, were randomly selected from each sample. Reads sharing molecular identifiers were discarded rather than binned into consensus sequences. MiTCR, run with a Q25 quality threshold and the strictest error-elimination algorithm, handled CDR3 identification, clonotype clustering and error correction. A nonparametric unseen species model with Euler transformation was used to estimate a lower bound on total TCR beta diversity. Through fastp at Q25 and MiXCR, TCRdb rebuilt clones from the public reads, retaining in-frame beta chains. Records with the same CDR3 protein are collapsed into one entry carrying the most frequent genes and DNA. In this record, the V and J calls reflect TCRdb's handling and not the investigators' own analysis. Present in this sample are roughly 800,000 distinct CDR3 sequences, about a quarter of which were seen just once. Clones ranked in the top ten supply over 2.5% of the sample.

At the junction V is shortened by 6 bases and J by 2 bases, with 13 bases in between. Spanning cysteine to phenylalanine, the CDR3 consists of 13 amino acids. The only DNA kept is the CDR3, 39 bases in frame from the first base. CDR1 and CDR2, per the germline V gene, are SQVTM and ANQGSEA. The donors were under 40 Caucasian individuals from Russia, aged 6 to 90 years, who were systemically healthy. Around 10 milliliters of peripheral blood were drawn from each donor into EDTA-treated Vacutainer tubes. Ficoll-Paque density-gradient centrifugation was used to isolate PBMCs, with at least 7 million obtained per sample. Trizol reagent was used to extract total RNA from the PBMCs, yielding at least 5 micrograms per sample. The percentages of naive CD45RAhigh/CD27high T cells were determined by flow cytometry on a PBMC aliquot from every donor. These same data were also listed under a study on T cells of mothers and their children. The second paper states: Nine systemically healthy Caucasian individuals served as donors, namely three mothers together with their six children. cDNA synthesis consumed the entire amount of extracted RNA, loaded at approximately 1.5 ug RNA in each 15 ul reaction. Sample barcodes and 2-4 random nucleotides were added via the M1S primer in the second PCR. Each mother yielded over 8.5 million TCR beta CDR3 reads and each child 2.5 million to 3 million reads. TCR recombination output is similarly shaped by thymic selection in related and unrelated pairs, with a minor effect exerted by inherited differences. Normalized repertoire overlap in related mother-child pairs was always slightly higher than in unrelated mother-child pairs, but the difference was never significant. No persistent microchimeric T cell clones were found, with a detection sensitivity of approximately 100 clones per million clonotypes. The study used deep NGS to compare TCR beta repertoires of mothers and children, seeking features distinguishing related mother-child pairs from unrelated individuals. The mean age was about 37 +/- 4 years for the mothers and 11 +/- 4 years for the children. After adapter ligation was performed with NEBNext reagents, the libraries were sequenced on an Illumina HiSeq 2000 with 100+100 nt paired-end reads. To prevent cross-contamination, the mother and child libraries were prepared a month apart and were sequenced in separate runs. Each donor had between 500,000 and 2,000,000 distinct TCR beta clonotypes identified. Naive TCR beta clonotypes were estimated from low-frequency clonotypes matched to each donor's FACS-determined naive share, without sorting.

Specimen: blood. This TCR derives from a boy aged 10-17 years in good health. The sequence is built from TRBV29-1 and TRBJ2-5; no D gene call is confident. The CDR3 reads CSVSTLPQETQYF. The DNA reads TGCAGCGTCTCCACGCTCCCGCAAGAGACCCAGTACTTC.